Presented here are 29 T cell receptor beta chains from one specimen sequenced in a study of T cell responses to AZD1222 COVID-19 vaccine. Repertoires were generated with immunoSEQ multiplex PCR, while TCRdb's copy carries only in-frame clones and drops some. The table lists some 64,000 clones, roughly 89% of them singletons. The sample here was peripheral blood, taken on day 0 of AZD1222 vaccination. The receptors were gathered from an adult in good health.

This chain links TRBV5-4 with TRBJ1-2; TRBD1 matches 9 bases. The V gene's germline CDR1 is SGHNT and CDR2 YYREEE (reference sequence). Unmatched junction bases numbered 11, after V lost 4 bases and J lost 4 bases. The CDR3 is 16 residues long. The CDR3 here is CASSLVGTGPTYGYTF. In DNA, the CDR3 is TGTGCCAGCAGCCTTGTCGGGACAGGGCCCACCTATGGCTACACCTTC.

CDR3 sequence (DNA): TGCGCCAGCAGATACGACAGCAACTCGAACACTGAAGCTTTCTTT. It specifies CASRYDSNSNTEAFF. The rearrangement uses TRBV5-1 and TRBJ1-1; perhaps TRBD1 as D (5 bases). The CDR3 sequence is 15 residues long. Trimming pared 5 bases from V and 1 base from J, leaving 15 bases between. CDR1 and CDR2 from the germline V gene are SGHRS and YFSETQ. Based on the CDR3 plus reference TRBV5-1 and TRBJ1-1, the full variable domain is KAGVTQTPRYLIKTRGQQVTLSCSPISGHRSVSWYQQTPGQGLQFLFEYFSETQRNKGNFPGRFSGRQFSNSRSEMNVSTLELGDSALYLCASRYDSNSNTEAFFGQGTRLTVV.

Worth noting for this clone: At one boundary the junction diverges from the germline segment, which might be a read error. The chain couples TRBV4-3 to TRBJ2-1; 15 positions agree with TRBD2. Germline V gene data show CDR1 as LGHNA and CDR2 as YSLEER. The CDR3 loop spans 16 amino acids. CDR3 sequence: CASSQDRTSGGAVQFF. CDR3 coding DNA: TGCGCCAGCAGTCAAGATAGGACTAGCGGGGGGGCAGTGCAGTTCTTC.

The chain couples TRBV4-1 to TRBJ2-1, with TRBD2 matching over 14 bases. After removal of 6 bases from V and 2 bases from J, the junction contained 9 bases not matched to a gene. CDR3 size: 18 residues. From germline, CDR1 is MGHRA and CDR2 YSYEKL. CDR3 region: CASSRGLAGGQTYNEQFF. The CDR3 coding sequence is TGCGCCAGCAGTCGCGGACTAGCGGGGGGCCAAACCTACAATGAGCAGTTCTTC.

CDR3 sequence: CASSPQGETEAFF. The DNA for the CDR3 is TGTGCCAGCAGCCCACAGGGGGAGACTGAAGCTTTCTTT. V gene TRBV7-9 combines with J gene TRBJ1-1; the match to TRBD1 covers 8 bases. CDR1 and CDR2 from the germline V gene are SEHNR and FQNEAQ (reference sequence). The CDR3 runs to 13 residues. J was trimmed by 5 bases and V by 5 bases; bases with no gene match: 4. Filled out from reference TRBV7-9 and TRBJ1-1, the complete variable domain reads DTGVSQNPRHKITKRGQNVTFRCDPISEHNRLYWYRQTLGQGPEFLTYFQNEAQLEKSRLLSDRFSAERPKGSFSTLEIQRTEQGDSAMYLCASSPQGETEAFFGQGTRLTVV.

This clone has just a few counts. The chain combines TRBV11-2 with TRBJ2-7; D gene unclear. In germline, CDR1 is SGHAT, CDR2 FQNNGV. The CDR3 runs to 14 residues. Trimming left V 0 bases short and J 4 bases short, with 10 bases between. CDR3 loop: CASSLDRSDYEQYF. In nucleotides, the CDR3 is TGTGCCAGCAGCTTAGATCGGAGTGATTACGAGCAGTACTTC. Based on the CDR3 plus reference TRBV11-2 and TRBJ2-7, the full variable domain is EAGVAQSPRYKIIEKRQSVAFWCNPISGHATLYWYQQILGQGPKLLIQFQNNGVVDDSQLPKDRFSAERLKGVDSTLKIQPAKLEDSAVYLCASSLDRSDYEQYFGPGTRLTVT.

The V call is TRBV10-3, the J call TRBJ1-2; D remains unclear. Germline V gene lookup returns CDR1 ENHRY and CDR2 SYGVKD. The CDR3 covers 12 residues. V was clipped by 8 bases and J by 5 bases, with 12 bases between them. Written as DNA, the CDR3 is TGTGCCATCTCCGACTTAGAATATGGCTACACCTTC. Amino acids: CAISDLEYGYTF.

The rearrangement uses TRBV19 and TRBJ1-3, with 7 bases matching TRBD1. The germline V gene encodes CDR1 LNHDA and CDR2 SQIVND (reference sequence). Trimming cost V 5 bases and J 0 bases; bases outside gene matches: 10. The CDR3 has 17 residues. CDR3 amino acids: CASSSYRGVLSGNTIYF. The CDR3, as DNA: TGTGCCAGTAGTTCCTACAGGGGCGTCCTCTCTGGAAACACCATATATTTT.

V and J are TRBV7-6 and TRBJ1-1; possibly TRBD1 for D (5 bases). Germline V CDR1 and CDR2: SGHVS, FNYEAQ. Trimming left V 0 bases short and J 5 bases short, with 13 bases between. The CDR3 length is 15 residues. In nucleotides, the CDR3 is TGTGCCAGCAGCTTAGCGGAGGGGAGGAGGACTGAAGCTTTCTTT. Protein: CASSLAEGRRTEAFF.

CDR3 DNA sequence: TGTGCCAGTTGGTCGGGACAGGGTGACTATGGCTACACCTTC. Protein: CASWSGQGDYGYTF. The gene calls are TRBV9 and TRBJ1-2; TRBD1 matches at 9 bases. The CDR3 consists of 14 residues. Per germline, CDR1 SGDLS and CDR2 YYNGEE. J lost 3 bases, V lost 8 bases, and 8 bases had no gene match.

For the CDR3, the DNA is TGTGCCAGCAGCTTCGGACTAGCGGGGGCCATCTACGAGCAGTACTTC. Protein sequence: CASSFGLAGAIYEQYF. The chain employs TRBV5-4 and TRBJ2-7, with TRBD2 matching over 13 bases. The CDR3 contains 16 residues. The V segment lost 2 bases and the J segment 3 bases; nucleotides outside the gene matches: 5. Germline values: CDR1 SGHNT, CDR2 YYREEE (reference sequence). Full variable domain (missing parts from reference TRBV5-4 and TRBJ2-7): ETGVTQSPTHLIKTRGQQVTLRCSSQSGHNTVSWYQQALGQGPQFIFQYYREEENGRGNFPPRFSGLQFPNYSSELNVNALELDDSALYLCASSFGLAGAIYEQYFGPGTRLTVT.

The chain links TRBV30 to TRBJ2-2; D is unresolved. V was trimmed by 1 base and J by 5 bases, leaving 5 bases between them. CDR3 size: 12 residues. CDR1 GTSNPN and CDR2 SVGIG come from the germline V gene (reference sequence). Here the CDR3 DNA reads TGTGCCTGGAGTGAAGGGACCGGGGAGCTGTTTTTT. Its protein is CAWSEGTGELFF.

J is TRBJ1-1 and V is TRBV7-8; the D gene is possibly TRBD1 (5 bases). Germline V gene data show CDR1 as SGHVS and CDR2 as FQNEAQ. V was cut by 5 bases and J by 5 bases, with 18 bases left in between. The CDR3 has 15 residues. The CDR3 protein is CASSPETVHTTEAFF. Written as DNA, the CDR3 is TGTGCCAGCAGCCCTGAGACAGTTCATACTACTGAAGCTTTCTTT.

In its sample, this clone was seen once. The V call is TRBV19, the J call TRBJ2-7, with 9 nucleotides matching TRBD1. CDR3 size: 15 residues. In germline, CDR1 is LNHDA, CDR2 SQIVND (reference sequence). J was trimmed by 4 bases and V by 5 bases; bases with no gene match: 9. Written as DNA, the CDR3 is TGTGCCAGTAGTGCGACGACACAGGGGGCTTACGAGCAGTACTTC. Translated, it gives CASSATTQGAYEQYF.

This sequence joins TRBV9 and TRBJ1-2; 8 bases match TRBD1. The CDR3 is made up of 15 amino acids. V shed 1 base and J 3 bases; nucleotides not matched to a gene: 5. Germline CDR1 and CDR2: SGDLS and YYNGEE. The CDR3 loop reads CASSVRPGGHYGYTF. The CDR3 DNA is TGTGCCAGCAGCGTAAGGCCAGGGGGCCACTATGGCTACACCTTC.

The chain carries TRBV7-9 and TRBJ1-2; D remains unclear. V was cut by 6 bases and J by 0 bases, with 20 bases left in between. This CDR3 spans 17 amino acids. CDR1 is SEHNR and CDR2 is FQNEAQ in the germline V gene (reference sequence). CDR3 protein: CASSPQSPVRSNYGYTF. The CDR3 DNA reads TGTGCCAGCAGTCCCCAGAGTCCGGTGCGATCTAACTATGGCTACACCTTC.

This clone was counted between two and nine times. The J gene is TRBJ2-1, the V gene TRBV10-2, with 10 bases that match TRBD1. CDR1 WSHSY and CDR2 SAAADI come from the germline V gene. The CDR3 has 13 residues. V shed 10 bases, J shed 5 bases, and the junction held 5 bases outside the gene matches. CDR3 protein: CATRTGGDNEQFF. The CDR3 bases are TGCGCCACCCGGACAGGGGGGGACAATGAGCAGTTCTTC.

This clone has only one observation. The rearrangement uses TRBV15 and TRBJ1-2; D unresolved. Germline V lookup: CDR1 LNHNV, CDR2 YYDKDF (reference sequence). Trimming pared 0 bases from V and 3 bases from J, leaving 8 bases between. The CDR3 has 14 residues. CDR3 DNA sequence: TGTGCCACCAGCAGAGATGGCGGGTACTATGGCTACACCTTC. It is translated as CATSRDGGYYGYTF.

The chain carries TRBV10-3 and TRBJ1-1; 7 bases fit TRBD1. Losses at the gene ends were 7 bases for V and 1 base for J; bases not matched to a gene: 6. Germline V CDR1 and CDR2: ENHRY, SYGVKD. The CDR3 totals 14 residues. In DNA, the CDR3 is TGTGCCATCATCCGACAGGGACCGAACACTGAAGCTTTCTTT. This encodes CAIIRQGPNTEAFF.

DNA of the CDR3: TGTGCCAGCAGCTTCCAGGCAGATACGCAGTATTTT. Protein product: CASSFQADTQYF. J is TRBJ2-3 and V is TRBV5-5; D gene uncertain. Trimming stripped 2 bases from V and 4 bases from J, with 5 bases between. This CDR3 has 12 residues. The germline gives CDR1 SGHKS, CDR2 YYEKEE (reference sequence).

The sample holds a few counts of this clone. The junction departs from the called germline gene at one end, perhaps through a read error. The J gene is TRBJ2-5, the V gene TRBV4-2, with 11 bases matching TRBD2. Looked up from germline, CDR1 is LGHNA and CDR2 is YNFKEQ. The CDR3 covers 13 residues. The CDR3 DNA reads TGTGCCAGCAGCCAAGAAACTAGCGGGGGTCTTGACTTC. Amino acid sequence: CASSQETSGGLDF.

This chain links TRBV13 with TRBJ1-5; D call uncertain. The germline V gene encodes CDR1 PRHDT and CDR2 FYEKMQ (reference sequence). V lost 0 bases to trimming and J lost 6 bases, with 6 bases between them. The CDR3 length is 13 residues. The CDR3 reads CASSLGLGQPQHF. In DNA form, the CDR3 reads TGTGCCAGCAGCTTAGGCCTGGGTCAGCCCCAGCATTTT.

This chain uses TRBV7-9 with TRBJ1-1; TRBD1 agrees at 9 bases. The CDR3 sequence is 14 residues long. Germline values: CDR1 SEHNR, CDR2 FQNEAQ (reference sequence). The V gene end was trimmed by 5 bases and the J gene end by 5 bases; junction bases not matched to a gene: 6. Written as DNA, the CDR3 is TGTGCCAGCAGCGCCCGGGACAGGGATACTGAAGCTTTCTTT. It encodes CASSARDRDTEAFF.

The chain joins TRBV5-5 to TRBJ1-6; D is perhaps TRBD1 (6 bases). Germline V gives CDR1 SGHKS, CDR2 YYEKEE (reference sequence). The germline V and J ends were trimmed by 1 base and 5 bases, with 16 bases remaining between them. The CDR3 extends over 17 amino acids. CDR3 residues: CASSLRFQDRHNSPLHF. CDR3 nucleotide sequence: TGTGCCAGCAGCTTGCGTTTCCAGGACAGACATAATTCACCCCTCCACTTT.

The chain employs TRBV7-2 and TRBJ2-7; the D gene is possibly TRBD2 (5 bases). The CDR3 is 15 residues long. Deletions cut 2 bases from V and 6 bases from J, with 17 bases between. Germline V lookup: CDR1 SGHTA, CDR2 FQGNSA. The chain's CDR3 is CASSLRRRVGGEQYF. The CDR3 DNA reads TGTGCCAGCAGCTTAAGGAGGAGAGTAGGTGGCGAGCAGTACTTC.

This clone has only one observation. The rearrangement links TRBV2 to TRBJ1-1; a weak D match, TRBD1 (5 bases). The CDR3 length is 13 residues. Between the trimmed V and J ends, which lost 11 bases and 0 bases, there was a span of 13 bases. The germline CDR1 and CDR2 sequences are SNHLY and FYNNEI. The CDR3 region has the DNA TGTGCCGGGACTCTGGGGATGAACACTGAAGCTTTCTTT. It translates to CAGTLGMNTEAFF. Full variable domain (missing parts from reference TRBV2 and TRBJ1-1): EPEVTQTPSHQVTQMGQEVILRCVPISNHLYFYWYRQILGQKVEFLVSFYNNEISEKSEIFDDQFSVERPDGSNFTLKIRSTKLEDSAMYFCAGTLGMNTEAFFGQGTRLTVV.

The rearrangement joins TRBV6-2 or TRBV6-3 to TRBJ1-5; 7 nucleotides match TRBD1. CDR1 and CDR2 from the germline V gene are MNHEY and SVGEGT. This CDR3 has 17 amino acids. V lost 6 bases, J lost 2 bases, and 13 bases stayed unmatched. CDR3 bases: TGTGCCAGCAGCCCGACAGGGCCGGGTATTGGCAATCAGCCCCAGCATTTT. Protein: CASSPTGPGIGNQPQHF.

This clone was detected a few times. The chain is built from TRBV11-3 and TRBJ2-7; D is perhaps TRBD2 (5 bases). The V gene lost 2 bases and the J gene lost 5 bases, with 10 bases spanning the gap. Germline assignment: CDR1 SGHNT and CDR2 YENEEA. The length of the CDR3 is 13 residues. The CDR3 protein is CASSLTGSNEQYF. For the CDR3, the DNA is TGTGCCAGCAGCTTAACGGGGTCGAACGAGCAGTACTTC.

V and J are TRBV9 and TRBJ1-2; no clear D. V lost 4 bases, J lost 8 bases, and 15 bases lay in between. The CDR3 totals 13 residues. Germline assignment: CDR1 SGDLS and CDR2 YYNGEE. CDR3 in amino acids: CASSLSIEGGYTF. The DNA for the CDR3 is TGTGCCAGCAGCCTCTCCATTGAGGGAGGCTACACCTTC.